Listed below are T cell receptor beta chains from one sample, sequenced in a study of cytomegalovirus exposure and HLA in healthy donors. This table comes from immunoSEQ multiplex PCR, and its TCRdb copy is limited to in-frame clones, with some not included. The data include some 140,000 clones; the top ten clones carry about 1.4%. The source material was PBMCs. These receptors came from a woman in her thirties or forties in good health and CMV-seronegative. Both conserved end residues are part of each CDR3. Fields, in order: V gene, D gene, J gene, CDR3 protein, CDR3 DNA. The D gene is left open where the match is weak.

TRBV28	TRBD2	TRBJ2-6	CASRPRLGTAGGRGPGANVLTF	TGTGCCAGCAGGCCGAGGTTGGGGACAGCGGGGGGCCGGGGCCCTGGGGCCAACGTCCTGACTTTC
TRBV5-6	.	TRBJ1-6	CASRSGREFNSPLHF	TGTGCCAGCCGCAGTGGACGGGAGTTTAATTCACCCCTCCACTTT
TRBV7-2	.	TRBJ1-3	CASSLFIDTIYF	TGTGCCAGCAGCTTATTCATAGACACCATATATTTT
TRBV25-1	.	TRBJ1-2	CASSYPGTNYGYTF	TGTGCCAGCAGTTACCCCGGGACAAACTATGGCTACACCTTC
TRBV10-3	.	TRBJ1-5	CAISEQDTGPQHF	TGTGCCATCAGTGAACAGGACACAGGGCCCCAGCATTTT
TRBV18	.	TRBJ1-2	CASSPINIANYGYTF	TGTGCCAGCTCACCAATAAATATAGCTAACTATGGCTACACCTTC
TRBV18	.	TRBJ1-1	CASSPETEAFF	TGTGCCAGCTCACCGGAGACTGAAGCTTTCTTT
TRBV5-1	TRBD2	TRBJ2-3	CASSLAGGVRGTDTQYF	TGCGCCAGCAGCTTGGCCGGGGGGGTGAGGGGCACAGATACGCAGTATTTT
TRBV11-2	.	TRBJ1-3	CASRLPGGNTIYF	TGTGCCAGCAGACTCCCGGGAGGGAACACCATATATTTT
TRBV5-1	TRBD1	TRBJ1-2	CASSTPGQLYGYTF	TGCGCCAGCAGCACGCCGGGACAGCTCTATGGCTACACCTTC
TRBV5-1	.	TRBJ2-5	CASRRQAGETQYF	TGCGCCAGCAGGAGACAGGCTGGCGAGACCCAGTACTTC